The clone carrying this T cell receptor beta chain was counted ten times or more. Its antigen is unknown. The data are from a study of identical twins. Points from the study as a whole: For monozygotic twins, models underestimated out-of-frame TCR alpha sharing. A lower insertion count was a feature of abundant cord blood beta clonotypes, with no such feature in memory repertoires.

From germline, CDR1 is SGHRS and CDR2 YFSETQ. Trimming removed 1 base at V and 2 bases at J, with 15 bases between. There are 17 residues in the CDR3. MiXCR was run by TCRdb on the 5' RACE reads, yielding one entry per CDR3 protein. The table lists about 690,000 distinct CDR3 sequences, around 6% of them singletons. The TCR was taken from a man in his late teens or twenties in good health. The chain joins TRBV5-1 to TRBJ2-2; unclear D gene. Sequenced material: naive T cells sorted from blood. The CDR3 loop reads CASSLTVTGQNTGELFF. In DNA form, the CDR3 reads TGCGCCAGCAGCTTGACGGTCACGGGCCAAAACACCGGGGAGCTGTTTTTT.